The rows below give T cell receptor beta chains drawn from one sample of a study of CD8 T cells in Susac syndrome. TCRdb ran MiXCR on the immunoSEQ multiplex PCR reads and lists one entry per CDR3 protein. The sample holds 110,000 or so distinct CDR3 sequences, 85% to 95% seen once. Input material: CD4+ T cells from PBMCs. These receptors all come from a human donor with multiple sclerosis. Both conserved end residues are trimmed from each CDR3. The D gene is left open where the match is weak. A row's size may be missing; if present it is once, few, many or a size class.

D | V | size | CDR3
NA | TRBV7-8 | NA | ASTYVGGSLMGEQY
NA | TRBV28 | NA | ASSTTGTGPYEQY
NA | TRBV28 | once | ASNSPRDSHTETQY
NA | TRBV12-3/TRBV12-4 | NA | ASSSGRGIWGYT
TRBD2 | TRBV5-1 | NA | ASTGLAGAQETQY
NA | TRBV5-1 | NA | ASSLAQDTEAF
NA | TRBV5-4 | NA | ASSRQDVNYGYT
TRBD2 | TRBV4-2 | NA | ASSQEAGNTQY
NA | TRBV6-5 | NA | ASSYSGIENSPLH
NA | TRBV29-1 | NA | SARRSWPKETQY
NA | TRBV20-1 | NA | SARDGFDRKSSSPLH
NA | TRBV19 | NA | ASSISGNRSPLH
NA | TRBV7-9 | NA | ASSFARGGPNSPLH
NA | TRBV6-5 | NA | ASSRTGFNEQF
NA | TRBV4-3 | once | ASSRKTGKSAGEQY
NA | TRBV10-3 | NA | AISGGPGTVITDTQY
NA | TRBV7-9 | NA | ASSSWDGNTEAF
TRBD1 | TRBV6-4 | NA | ASSGTGGDTEAF
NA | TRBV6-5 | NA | ASCPFYNSPLH
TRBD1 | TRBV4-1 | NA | ASSPGQGARNYGYT
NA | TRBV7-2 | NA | ASSLMTRGTDTQY
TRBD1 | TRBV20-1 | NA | SAFTGTANTGELF
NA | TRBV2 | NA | ASIPLVLGTDTQY
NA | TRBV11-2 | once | ASSLGNPDTQY
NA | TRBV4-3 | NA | ASSQEGYNSPLH
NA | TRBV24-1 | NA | ATSETSNQPQH
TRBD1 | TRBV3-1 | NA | ASSLYQGQGNSPLH
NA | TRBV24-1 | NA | ATNSRGWDTQY
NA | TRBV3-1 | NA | ASSQGVSPSTDTQY
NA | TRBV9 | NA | ASSWGPTLHEQY
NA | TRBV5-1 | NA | ASSLEDGQTQY
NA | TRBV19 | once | ASSIGLGFTAIAKNIQY
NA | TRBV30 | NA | AWSVFSVGYT
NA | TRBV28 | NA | ASTGKRSYEQY
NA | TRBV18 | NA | ASSPRDGHSGNTIY
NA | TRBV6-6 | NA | ASSPQGGAREQF
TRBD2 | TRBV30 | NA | AWSYAGGNPYEQY
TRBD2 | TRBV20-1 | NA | SASAVAGGLLETQY
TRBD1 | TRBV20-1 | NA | SARDFRRGQGLEKLF
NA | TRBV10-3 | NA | AISRSADLLGGYT
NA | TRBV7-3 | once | ASSLTANTEAF
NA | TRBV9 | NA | ASSTTVYTEAF
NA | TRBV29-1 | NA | SVEVPGENTEAF
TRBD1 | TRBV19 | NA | ASSARTGNPGELF
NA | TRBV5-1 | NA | ASSPGASYNSPLH
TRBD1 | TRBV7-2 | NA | ASSRFTGTAKASGNTIY
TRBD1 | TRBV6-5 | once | ASSPGTGTQTIY
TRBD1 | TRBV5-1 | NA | ASSLTGDMNTEAF
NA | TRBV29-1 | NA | SVGEGVDTEAF
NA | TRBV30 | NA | AWQGYQETQY
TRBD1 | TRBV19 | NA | ASSIRTGKNIQY